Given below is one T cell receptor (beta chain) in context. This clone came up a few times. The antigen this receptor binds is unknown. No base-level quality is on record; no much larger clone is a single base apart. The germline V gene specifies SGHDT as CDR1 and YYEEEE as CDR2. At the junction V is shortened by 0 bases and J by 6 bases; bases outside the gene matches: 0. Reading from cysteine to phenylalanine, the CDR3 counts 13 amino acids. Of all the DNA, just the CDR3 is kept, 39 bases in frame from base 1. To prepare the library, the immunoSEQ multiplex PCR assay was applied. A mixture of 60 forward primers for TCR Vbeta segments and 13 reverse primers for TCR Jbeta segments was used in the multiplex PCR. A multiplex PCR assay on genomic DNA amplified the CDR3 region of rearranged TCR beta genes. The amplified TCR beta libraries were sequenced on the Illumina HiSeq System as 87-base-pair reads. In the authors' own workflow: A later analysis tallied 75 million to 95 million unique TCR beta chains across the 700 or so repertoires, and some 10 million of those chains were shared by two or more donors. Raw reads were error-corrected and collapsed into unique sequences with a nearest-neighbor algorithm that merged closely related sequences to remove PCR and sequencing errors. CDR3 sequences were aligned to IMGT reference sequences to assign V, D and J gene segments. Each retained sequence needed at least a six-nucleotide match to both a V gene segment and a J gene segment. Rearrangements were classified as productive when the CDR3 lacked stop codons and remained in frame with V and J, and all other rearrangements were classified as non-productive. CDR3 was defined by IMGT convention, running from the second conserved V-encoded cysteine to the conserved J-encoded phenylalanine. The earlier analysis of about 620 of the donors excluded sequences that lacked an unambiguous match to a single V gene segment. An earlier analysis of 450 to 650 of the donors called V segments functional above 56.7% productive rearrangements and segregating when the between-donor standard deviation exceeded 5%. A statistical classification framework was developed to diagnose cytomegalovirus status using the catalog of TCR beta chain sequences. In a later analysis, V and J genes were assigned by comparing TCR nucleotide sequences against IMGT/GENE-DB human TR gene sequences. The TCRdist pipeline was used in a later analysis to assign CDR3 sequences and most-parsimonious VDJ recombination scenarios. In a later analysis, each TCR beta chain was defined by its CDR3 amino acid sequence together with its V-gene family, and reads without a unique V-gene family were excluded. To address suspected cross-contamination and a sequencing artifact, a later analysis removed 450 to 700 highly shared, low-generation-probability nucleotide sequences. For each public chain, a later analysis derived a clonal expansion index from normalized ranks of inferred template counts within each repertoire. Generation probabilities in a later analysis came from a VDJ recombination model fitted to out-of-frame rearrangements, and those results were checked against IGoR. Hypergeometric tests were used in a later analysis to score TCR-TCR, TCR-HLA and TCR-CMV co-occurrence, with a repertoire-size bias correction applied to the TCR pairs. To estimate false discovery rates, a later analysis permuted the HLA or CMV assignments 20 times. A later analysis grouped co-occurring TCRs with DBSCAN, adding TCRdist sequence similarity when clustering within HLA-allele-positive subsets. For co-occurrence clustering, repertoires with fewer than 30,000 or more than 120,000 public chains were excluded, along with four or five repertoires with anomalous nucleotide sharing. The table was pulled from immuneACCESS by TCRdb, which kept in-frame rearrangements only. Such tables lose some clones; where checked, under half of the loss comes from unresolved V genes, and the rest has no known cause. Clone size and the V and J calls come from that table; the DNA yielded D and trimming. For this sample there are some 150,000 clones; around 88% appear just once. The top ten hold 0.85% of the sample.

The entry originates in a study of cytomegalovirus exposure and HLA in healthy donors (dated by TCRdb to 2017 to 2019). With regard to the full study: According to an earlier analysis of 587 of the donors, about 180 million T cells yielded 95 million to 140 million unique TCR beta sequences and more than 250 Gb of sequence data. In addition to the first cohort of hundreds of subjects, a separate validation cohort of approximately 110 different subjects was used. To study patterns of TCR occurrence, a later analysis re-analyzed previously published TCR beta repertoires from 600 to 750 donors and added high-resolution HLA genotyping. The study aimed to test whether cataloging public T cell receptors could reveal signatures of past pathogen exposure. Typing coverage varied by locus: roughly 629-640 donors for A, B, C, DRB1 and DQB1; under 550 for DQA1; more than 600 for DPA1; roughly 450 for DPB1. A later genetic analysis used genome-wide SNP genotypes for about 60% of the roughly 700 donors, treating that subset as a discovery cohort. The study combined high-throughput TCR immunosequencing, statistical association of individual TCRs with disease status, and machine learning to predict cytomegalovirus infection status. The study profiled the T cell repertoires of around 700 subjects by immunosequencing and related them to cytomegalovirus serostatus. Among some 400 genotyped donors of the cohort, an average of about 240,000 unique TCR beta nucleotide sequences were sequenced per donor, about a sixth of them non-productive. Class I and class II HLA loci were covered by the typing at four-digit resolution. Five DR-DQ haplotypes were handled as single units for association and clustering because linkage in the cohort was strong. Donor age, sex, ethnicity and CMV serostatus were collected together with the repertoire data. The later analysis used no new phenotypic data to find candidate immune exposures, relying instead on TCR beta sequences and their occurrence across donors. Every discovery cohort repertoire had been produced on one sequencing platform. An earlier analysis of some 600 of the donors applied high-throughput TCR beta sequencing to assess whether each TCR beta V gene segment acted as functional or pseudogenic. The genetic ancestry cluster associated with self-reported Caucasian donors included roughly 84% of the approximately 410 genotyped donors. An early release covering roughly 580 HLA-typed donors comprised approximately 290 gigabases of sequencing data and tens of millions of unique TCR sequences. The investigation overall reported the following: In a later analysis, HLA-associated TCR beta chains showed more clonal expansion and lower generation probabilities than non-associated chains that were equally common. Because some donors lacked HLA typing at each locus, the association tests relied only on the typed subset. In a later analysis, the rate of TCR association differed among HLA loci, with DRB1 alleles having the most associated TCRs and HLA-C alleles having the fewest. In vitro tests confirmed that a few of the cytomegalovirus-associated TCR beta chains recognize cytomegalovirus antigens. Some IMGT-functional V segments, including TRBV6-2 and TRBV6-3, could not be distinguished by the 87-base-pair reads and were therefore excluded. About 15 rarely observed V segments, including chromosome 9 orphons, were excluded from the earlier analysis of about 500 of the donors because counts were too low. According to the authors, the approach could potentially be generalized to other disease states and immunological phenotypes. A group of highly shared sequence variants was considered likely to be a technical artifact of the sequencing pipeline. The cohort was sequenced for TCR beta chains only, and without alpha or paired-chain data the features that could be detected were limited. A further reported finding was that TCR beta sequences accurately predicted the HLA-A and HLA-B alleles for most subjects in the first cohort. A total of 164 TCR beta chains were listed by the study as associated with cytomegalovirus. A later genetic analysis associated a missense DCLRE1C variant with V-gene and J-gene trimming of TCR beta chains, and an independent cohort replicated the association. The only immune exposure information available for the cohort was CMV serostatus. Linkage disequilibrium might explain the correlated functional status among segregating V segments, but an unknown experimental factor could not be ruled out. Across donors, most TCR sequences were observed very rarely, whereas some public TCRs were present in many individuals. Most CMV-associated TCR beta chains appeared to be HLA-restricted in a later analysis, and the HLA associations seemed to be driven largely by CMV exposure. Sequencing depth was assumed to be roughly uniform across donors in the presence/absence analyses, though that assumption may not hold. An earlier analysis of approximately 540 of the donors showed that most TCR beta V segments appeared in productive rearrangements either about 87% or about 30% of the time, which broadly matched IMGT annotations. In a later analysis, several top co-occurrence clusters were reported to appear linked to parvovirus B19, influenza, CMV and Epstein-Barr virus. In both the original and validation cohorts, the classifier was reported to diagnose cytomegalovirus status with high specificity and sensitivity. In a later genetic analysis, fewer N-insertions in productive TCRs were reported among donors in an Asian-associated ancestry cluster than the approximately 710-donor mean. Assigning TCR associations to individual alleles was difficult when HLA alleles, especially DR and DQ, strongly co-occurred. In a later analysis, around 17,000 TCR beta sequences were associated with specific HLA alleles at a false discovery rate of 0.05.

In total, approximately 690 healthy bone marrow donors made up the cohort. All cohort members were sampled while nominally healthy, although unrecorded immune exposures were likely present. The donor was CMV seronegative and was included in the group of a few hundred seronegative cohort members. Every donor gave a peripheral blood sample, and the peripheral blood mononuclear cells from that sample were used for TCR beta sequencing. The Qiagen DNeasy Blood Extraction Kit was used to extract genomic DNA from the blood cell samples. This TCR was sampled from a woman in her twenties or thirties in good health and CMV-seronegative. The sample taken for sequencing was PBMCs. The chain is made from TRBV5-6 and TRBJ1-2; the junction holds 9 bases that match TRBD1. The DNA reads TGTGCCAGCAGCTTGGGACAGGGGGATGGCTACACCTTC. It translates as CASSLGQGDGYTF.